One and the same sample provided the 18 T cell receptor beta chains below, sequenced in a study of response to subunit inactivated influenza vaccine. TCRdb analysed the RT-PCR reads with MiXCR anew, one entry per CDR3 protein. The repertoire holds approximately 490,000 distinct CDR3 sequences, about 7.2% seen once, with over 10% in the top ten. Here the sequenced sample was PBMCs from blood, taken roughly 24 months after vaccination. The receptors stem from a man aged 45-69 years who received an inactivated influenza vaccine.

This clonotype was picked up many times. The chain is built from TRBV29-1 and TRBJ2-1; D is possibly TRBD1 (5 bases). The CDR3 runs 14 residues. The germline V gene encodes CDR1 SQVTM and CDR2 ANQGSEA. Trimming removed 5 bases at V and 0 bases at J, with 11 bases between. The DNA for the CDR3 is TGCAGCGTTCTGCAGGGAAGCTCCTACAATGAGCAGTTCTTC. The encoded protein is CSVLQGSSYNEQFF.

The chain recombines TRBV5-1 with TRBJ2-7; 10 nucleotides line up with TRBD1. Germline CDR1 is SGHRS and CDR2 is YFSETQ. V shed 4 bases, J shed 4 bases, and the junction held 8 bases outside the gene matches. This CDR3 comprises 15 residues. DNA of the CDR3: TGCGCCAGCAGCCCCACCGGACAGGGGGTTTACGAGCAGTACTTC. Translation: CASSPTGQGVYEQYF.

The rearrangement joins TRBV5-1 to TRBJ2-7; either TRBD1 or TRBD2 may fit D (5 bases each). The CDR3 runs 15 residues. CDR1 and CDR2 from the germline V gene are SGHRS and YFSETQ. The V gene lost 7 bases and the J gene lost 3 bases, with 20 bases spanning the gap. The CDR3 DNA is TGCGCCAGCTCTTCCTCCCCGGGGCAGTACTACGAGCAGTACTTC. Its protein is CASSSSPGQYYEQYF.

The rearrangement links TRBV12-3 or TRBV12-4 to TRBJ2-7; possible D gene TRBD2, 7 bases. V lost 0 bases to trimming and J lost 2 bases, with 14 bases between them. The CDR3 has 16 residues. CDR3 loop: CASSLALTGGPYEQYF. CDR3 sequence (DNA): TGTGCCAGCAGTTTAGCGTTGACGGGGGGCCCCTACGAGCAGTACTTC.

The chain employs TRBV24-1 and TRBJ1-2, with 7 bases that match TRBD1. V dropped 3 bases and J dropped 2; count of bases not matched to a gene: 2. The CDR3 is made up of 14 amino acids. The germline gives CDR1 KGHDR, CDR2 SFDVKD. CDR3 nucleotide sequence: TGTGCCACCAGTGATGGACAGGCCAACTATGGCTACACCTTC. It translates to CATSDGQANYGYTF.

The chain couples TRBV7-9 to TRBJ2-5; D gene uncertain. Trimming took 8 bases from V and 0 from J, leaving 7 bases between them. The CDR3 loop spans 12 amino acids. Germline assignment: CDR1 SEHNR and CDR2 FQNEAQ (reference sequence). The CDR3 loop reads CASRGDQETQYF. CDR3 bases: TGTGCCAGCCGAGGTGACCAAGAGACCCAGTACTTC.

This chain joins TRBV6-1 and TRBJ2-5; 9 bases line up with TRBD1. The CDR3 has 14 residues. V was pared by 5 bases and J by 5 bases, with 6 bases of the junction left unmatched. CDR1 and CDR2 (germline): MNHNS, SASEGT. CDR3 bases: TGTGCCAGCAGTCGGACAGGGGAAGGCGAGACCCAGTACTTC. This codes for CASSRTGEGETQYF.

Only a few counts were recorded for this clonotype. V gene TRBV10-3 combines with J gene TRBJ2-1, with 7 bases fitting TRBD2. Trimming removed 4 bases from V and 1 base from J; junction bases left unmatched: 1. There are 14 residues in the CDR3. Per germline, CDR1 ENHRY and CDR2 SYGVKD. The CDR3, as DNA: TGTGCCATCAGTGTGGGAGGGTCCTACAATGAGCAGTTCTTC. This translates into CAISVGGSYNEQFF.

This chain links TRBV5-1 with TRBJ2-7; the match to TRBD1 covers 10 bases. The CDR3 is 14 amino acids. Looked up from germline, CDR1 is SGHRS and CDR2 is YFSETQ. V was clipped by 4 bases and J by 3 bases; unmatched bases: 4. The CDR3 DNA reads as TGCGCCAGCAGCCCGGGACAGGGGTTCTACGAGCAGTACTTC. Protein product: CASSPGQGFYEQYF.

This clonotype showed up many times. This chain connects TRBV11-3 to TRBJ2-7; tentatively, D is TRBD2 (6 bases). Trimming removed 2 bases from V and 3 bases from J, with 23 bases in between. Germline-derived CDR1 and CDR2 are SGHNT and YENEEA. The CDR3 sequence is 18 residues long. CDR3 bases: TGTGCCAGCAGCTTATCATTCGGCGGGTCGGGGGATCTCTACGAGCAGTACTTC. Protein sequence: CASSLSFGGSGDLYEQYF.

This clonotype was seen ten or more times. The gene calls are TRBV20-1 and TRBJ2-7; perhaps TRBD2 as D (6 bases). The CDR3 length is 15 residues. Germline CDR1 and CDR2: DFQATT and SNEGSKA (reference sequence). Trimming removed 4 bases at V and 2 bases at J, with 18 bases between. CDR3 amino acids: CSAKMGLDGPYEQYF. DNA of the CDR3: TGCAGTGCTAAAATGGGACTGGATGGTCCCTACGAGCAGTACTTC.

J is TRBJ1-1 and V is TRBV29-1; D gene ambiguous. Trimming cost V 6 bases and J 0 bases, with 11 bases left between them. The length of the CDR3 is 13 residues. Germline V lookup: CDR1 SQVTM, CDR2 ANQGSEA. CDR3 bases: TGCAGCGTCAGTCCCAGATTGAACACTGAAGCTTTCTTT. As protein: CSVSPRLNTEAFF. The full variable domain, its missing parts supplied by reference TRBV29-1 and TRBJ1-1, is SAVISQKPSRDICQRGTSLTIQCQVDSQVTMMFWYRQQPGQSLTLIATANQGSEATYESGFVIDKFPISRPNLTFSTLTVSNMSPEDSSIYLCSVSPRLNTEAFFGQGTRLTVV.

V gene TRBV5-5 combines with J gene TRBJ2-2; TRBD1 matches 7 bases. Germline V CDR1 and CDR2: SGHKS, YYEKEE (reference sequence). J lost 7 bases, V lost 1 base, and 7 bases had no gene match. The CDR3 totals 15 residues. The CDR3 sequence: CASSLTGQLVGELFF. CDR3 nucleotide sequence: TGTGCCAGCAGCTTGACGGGACAGCTCGTCGGGGAGCTGTTTTTT.

The chain links TRBV20-1 to TRBJ2-3; 15 nucleotides match TRBD2. Looked up from germline, CDR1 is DFQATT and CDR2 is SNEGSKA (reference sequence). V shed 5 bases and J 6 bases; nucleotides not matched to a gene: 6. The length of the CDR3 is 15 residues. The CDR3 is CSAYGLAGGRDTQYF. CDR3 nucleotides: TGCAGTGCTTATGGACTAGCGGGAGGGCGGGATACGCAGTATTTT.

This clonotype was recorded a few times. This chain uses TRBV28 with TRBJ1-2, with 8 bases identical to TRBD1. The germline V gene has CDR1 MDHEN and CDR2 SYDVKM. Trimming at V came to 6 bases and at J to 5 bases, leaving 8 bases not matched to a gene. CDR3 length: 14 residues. CDR3 in amino acids: CASRSPGQAYGYTF. CDR3 nucleotide sequence: TGTGCCAGCAGGTCCCCGGGACAGGCTTATGGCTACACCTTC.

This clonotype has a count of ten or more. The chain recombines TRBV6-6 with TRBJ2-7, with TRBD2 matching over 7 bases. V was clipped by 7 bases and J by 4 bases; unmatched bases: 1. The CDR3 is 11 residues long. Germline CDR1 reads MNHNY; CDR2 reads SVGAGI (reference sequence). CDR3 residues: CASTGGYEQYF. DNA for the CDR3: TGTGCCAGCACGGGGGGTTACGAGCAGTACTTC.

V and J are TRBV4-1 and TRBJ2-7, with 14 bases fitting TRBD2. The CDR3 has 15 residues. The germline gives CDR1 MGHRA, CDR2 YSYEKL. J lost 3 bases, V lost 8 bases, and 6 bases had no gene match. CDR3 nucleotide sequence: TGCGCCAGCGGCCCCGGGACTAGCGGGAGCTACGAGCAGTACTTC. Amino acid sequence: CASGPGTSGSYEQYF.

There are many counts of this clonotype. This chain joins TRBV29-1 and TRBJ2-5; 11 bases align to TRBD1. Unmatched junction bases numbered 8, after V lost 6 bases and J lost 5 bases. Per the germline V gene, CDR1 is SQVTM and CDR2 is ANQGSEA. CDR3 length equals 14 residues. CDR3 region: CSVGQGASVETQYF. DNA for the CDR3: TGCAGCGTAGGACAGGGGGCATCCGTGGAGACCCAGTACTTC.